These T cell receptor beta chains were read from a single sample in a study of T-cell memory formation after mild COVID-19. TCRdb re-analysed the 5' RACE reads in MiXCR, keeping a single row per CDR3 protein. The sample consists of hundreds of thousands of distinct CDR3 sequences, 20% of them appearing once. The sequenced sample was PBMCs or a T cell subset sorted from them (not recorded which). All receptors derive from an adult woman who had mild COVID-19 (a few samples of this study predate the infection). Cell type and time point are not known. The CDR3 runs from the conserved cysteine through the conserved F or W.

TRBV2,TRBJ2-5,CASSRGGLVKETQYF
TRBV30,TRBJ1-1,CAWTVETEAFF
TRBV18,TRBJ2-7,CASSPKGYEQYF
TRBV15,TRBJ2-7,CATSRDQRGRPYEQYF
TRBV24-1,TRBJ2-1,CATSDSGTSGGYNEQFF
TRBV7-8,TRBJ2-1,CASSFGTAYNEQFF
TRBV25-1,TRBJ2-7,CASRGGQAASYEQYF
TRBV7-2,TRBJ2-1,CASSLGTGGPYNEQFF
TRBV7-9,TRBJ2-1,CASSQAGTGGTNEQFF
TRBV6-2/TRBV6-3,TRBJ2-3,CASSLPVADTQYF
TRBV6-5,TRBJ1-4,CASSYTGRANEKLFF
TRBV5-1,TRBJ2-2,CASSLQSGSGSTGELFF
TRBV6-5,TRBJ2-5,CASREGSEETQYF
TRBV5-5,TRBJ1-5,CASSLGTGNINQPQHF
TRBV9,TRBJ2-1,CASSVSLPSYNEQFF
TRBV23-1,TRBJ1-1,CASSPPPSRGSEAFF
TRBV7-6,TRBJ2-3,CASSLWHTDTQYF
TRBV27,TRBJ1-5,CASSSAGYQPQHF
TRBV10-3,TRBJ2-1,CAILPTRSSSNNEQFF
TRBV6-5,TRBJ2-3,CASNPAGGLTDTQYF
TRBV7-8,TRBJ2-7,CASSLTGQGFYEQYF
TRBV2,TRBJ2-1,CASKLSGLDMNNEQFF
TRBV24-1,TRBJ2-2,CATRWRNTGELFF
TRBV29-1,TRBJ1-1,CRADRGGNTEAFF
TRBV12-3/TRBV12-4,TRBJ1-5,CASSDRVGNQPQHF
TRBV7-6,TRBJ1-5,CASSLRHNSNQPQHF
TRBV13,TRBJ2-2,CASSFQENTGELFF
TRBV5-6,TRBJ2-3,CASSSGWGTQYF
TRBV6-1,TRBJ2-5,CAHAFGLAGTETQYF
TRBV6-1,TRBJ1-2,CASRTGTAANYGYTF
TRBV10-3,TRBJ2-7,CAISEREGLYEQYF
TRBV27,TRBJ1-5,CASSRRGLYSNQPQHF
TRBV5-1,TRBJ1-1,CASTGGAMNTEAFF
TRBV9,TRBJ1-2,CASSGQGRGDYGYTF
TRBV12-3/TRBV12-4,TRBJ1-4,CASSLTRTGSEKLFF
TRBV7-2,TRBJ2-5,CASSPNAATSWETQYF
TRBV20-1,TRBJ2-1,CSAPLVNEQFF
TRBV7-2,TRBJ2-5,CASSPSGTGRETQYF
TRBV29-1,TRBJ2-1,CSVARRGINEQFF
TRBV12-3/TRBV12-4,TRBJ2-7,CASSKRGSYEQYF
TRBV20-1,TRBJ2-3,CSAREGFEDTQYF
TRBV5-1,TRBJ1-6,CASSFRVGAYNSPLHF
TRBV29-1,TRBJ2-7,CSVAVSRGEQYF
TRBV4-2,TRBJ1-4,CASSQARTGEKLFF
TRBV7-9,TRBJ2-1,CASSLGAAGLDVGEQFF
TRBV6-2/TRBV6-3,TRBJ2-1,CAIRSLAGVSNEQFF
TRBV7-2,TRBJ1-2,CASSSGTGGVGFYGYTF
TRBV6-2/TRBV6-3,TRBJ1-1,CASSYFAGEAFF
TRBV7-2,TRBJ1-1,CASSLARWGGTEAFF
TRBV6-2/TRBV6-3,TRBJ2-7,CASKRQSPYEQYF
TRBV9,TRBJ2-1,CASSTRGTSGTNEQFF
TRBV5-1,TRBJ2-5,CASSLSSGQQETQYF
TRBV7-3,TRBJ2-5,CASSVLAGVAETQYF
TRBV18,TRBJ1-5,CASSPSAGNQPQHF
TRBV7-3,TRBJ2-3,CASSLRSSGGGTDTQYF